Sequencing of this T cell receptor beta chain was carried out in a study of blood T cell repertoires in COVID-19. Across the whole study: Sites across the United States, Italy and Spain contributed samples from acute and convalescent COVID-19. T cells, B-cell-depleted T cells, or PBMCs supplied cDNA or gDNA.

Authors' processing steps: Reference gene primer amplification gave estimated nucleated cell counts. The assay was immunoSEQ multiplex PCR, and TCRdb's table has in-frame clones only and misses some. The DNA was the basis for D and trimming; V, J and clone size are from that table. Found here are roughly 230,000 clones, around 83% of them singletons; the top ten hold roughly 8.8%. The TCR originated in a man between 35 and 55 years old with active or convalescent COVID-19. Material for sequencing was peripheral blood.

The DNA of the CDR3 is TGTGCCAGCAGCTTAGGATTCATGGTAGTTAATGAAAAACTGTTTTTT. This codes for CASSLGFMVVNEKLFF. The V gene is TRBV7-9, the J gene TRBJ1-4; D is unresolved. V lost 1 base and J 4 bases, leaving 13 bases between the germline ends. This CDR3 is 16 amino acids long. The germline V gene has CDR1 SEHNR and CDR2 FQNEAQ (reference sequence). Filled out from reference TRBV7-9 and TRBJ1-4, the complete variable domain reads DTGVSQNPRHKITKRGQNVTFRCDPISEHNRLYWYRQTLGQGPEFLTYFQNEAQLEKSRLLSDRFSAERPKGSFSTLEIQRTEQGDSAMYLCASSLGFMVVNEKLFFGSGTQLSVL.